This TCR beta chain was identified in a study of control samples from healthy donors and cancer patients. There are 13 residues in the CDR3. The V end lost 5 bases, the J end lost 0 bases, and 7 bases lay between the germline ends. Using immunoSEQ multiplex PCR, the repertoire was profiled, and TCRdb retains in-frame clones only, with some absent. The sample consists of 78,000 or so clones, roughly 84% of them appearing once. The sample comprised blood. This rearrangement joins TRBV12-3 or TRBV12-4 to TRBJ1-1; D remains ambiguous. The source of this sequence is a man aged 45-65 years in good health. The CDR3 sequence: CASSGEMNTEAFF. CDR3 nucleotide sequence: TGTGCCAGCAGTGGAGAAATGAACACTGAAGCTTTCTTT.